This is a list of T cell receptor beta chains from one sample in a study of lymphopenia after photon versus proton radiotherapy. Generated by immunoSEQ multiplex PCR, the TCRdb table keeps only in-frame clones and is missing some. The repertoire holds roughly 25,000 clones, with around 90% as singletons. The sequenced sample was peripheral blood, obtained from a patient treated with photon-based radiotherapy. These receptors were collected from a woman aged 45 to 65 with cholangiocarcinoma. Both conserved end residues are trimmed from each CDR3.

cdr3_aa	v_call	j_call
AWGRTAGNTIY	TRBV30	TRBJ1-3
ASSQDRFATGENTIY	TRBV4-3	TRBJ1-3
ASSSNYEQY	TRBV5-1	TRBJ2-7
ASSYEQGPYGYT	TRBV6-6	TRBJ1-2
ASSYSGDIWGYT	TRBV6-5	TRBJ1-2
ASSEWRSGKETQY	TRBV2	TRBJ2-5
ASSTQQGGNGYT	TRBV11-2	TRBJ1-2
ASSFGGPNEKLF	TRBV7-2	TRBJ1-4
ASSLSGGPLRDTQY	TRBV5-6	TRBJ2-3
ASSFPGPFYGYT	TRBV7-9	TRBJ1-2
ASSYGGLAGPLD	TRBV6-5	TRBJ2-3
AIHEQLHQPQH	TRBV10-3	TRBJ1-5
ASSITRREDTQY	TRBV5-1	TRBJ2-3
ASSPRRDGYT	TRBV7-2	TRBJ1-2
AWSPMVPQGAF	TRBV30	TRBJ1-1
ASSQHMNTEAF	TRBV11-2	TRBJ1-1
AGWSGYEQY	TRBV30	TRBJ2-7
ASSTKRPGGTYGYT	TRBV27	TRBJ1-2
AWSVKMGGGDTQY	TRBV30	TRBJ2-3
ASSLDRTGVNYEQY	TRBV11-2	TRBJ2-7
AISEGVDYGYT	TRBV10-3	TRBJ1-2
ASSLGTDSYNEQF	TRBV7-2	TRBJ2-1
ASSRGGLGHTGELF	TRBV11-3	TRBJ2-2
ASSTENIQY	TRBV19	TRBJ2-4
ASSMAGTGDGYEQY	TRBV19	TRBJ2-7
ASSSQTYYGYT	TRBV28	TRBJ1-2
ASSLEGPGQPQH	TRBV5-1	TRBJ1-5
ASTGTSGVISYNEQF	TRBV19	TRBJ2-1
ASSRMIGGRETQY	TRBV4-1	TRBJ2-5
ASSGLAGVSYEQY	TRBV27	TRBJ2-7
SVEGFTDSYEQY	TRBV29-1	TRBJ2-7